The source of this TCR beta chain is a study of cytomegalovirus exposure and HLA in healthy donors. General study points: Previous analysis showed most TCR beta V segments were productive about 90% or about 30% of the time.

The V gene's germline CDR1 is LGHNA and CDR2 YNFKEQ. Trimming shortened V by 4 bases and J by 11 bases, and 17 bases separated the two germline ends. The CDR3 spans 13 residues. PCR amplification relied on 60 Vbeta primers (plus 13 Jbeta primers). TCRdb's copy holds only in-frame clones and misses some; the assay was immunoSEQ multiplex PCR. Among some 190,000 clones listed, less than 90% were seen once. This clone was seen just once. Its antigen is not known. Sequenced input: PBMCs. The origin of this receptor is a girl aged 5-17 years in good health and CMV-seropositive. This rearrangement joins TRBV4-2 to TRBJ1-2; the D gene is possibly TRBD1 (6 bases). The CDR3 loop reads CASSPDLDSRYTF. The CDR3 DNA follows: TGTGCCAGCAGCCCAGATCTGGACAGCCGATACACCTTC.